The sequence of this TCR beta chain was determined in a study of OX40 agonist ivuxolimab in advanced cancers. Turning to the study itself: Of mixed ages from about 23 to 79 and averaging about 60 years, the group was over 80% male. Under the entry rules, prior anti-PD-1, anti-PD-L1 or anti-CTLA-4 therapy was allowed, and roughly 39% had some.

On this clone itself: Its antigen is currently unknown.

This CDR3 has 14 amino acids. V was cut by 0 bases and J by 8 bases, with 13 bases left in between. Germline-derived CDR1 and CDR2 are MGHDK and SYGVNS. Study conclusions and caveats: Not determined was the antigen specificity of the expanded peripheral T cells.

Method: immunoSEQ multiplex PCR; TCRdb's copy keeps in-frame clones and lacks some. The sample holds around 80,000 clones, more than 75% seen once. Patients who had autoimmune disease history or got systemic immunosuppression were left out. The sequence was obtained from an adult with an advanced solid tumor such as melanoma, head and neck, liver or kidney cancer. The chain combines TRBV25-1 with TRBJ1-2; D is unresolved. The source was CD4+ or CD8+ T cells sorted from blood, collected in a trial of the OX40 agonist ivuxolimab. In DNA, the CDR3 is TGTGCCAGCAGTGAATATTGGGGTATTGAGGGCTACACCTTC. Protein product: CASSEYWGIEGYTF.